A selection of T cell receptor beta chains follows, all from one sample in a study of response to subunit inactivated influenza vaccine. Using its own MiXCR run on the RT-PCR reads, TCRdb lists one record per CDR3 protein. The sample records more than 700,000 distinct CDR3 sequences, 21% being singletons. The sequencing here drew on PBMCs from blood, taken more than 4 days after vaccination. The receptors were gathered from a man between 45 and 60 years old who received an inactivated influenza vaccine. CDR3s include the opening cysteine and the closing phenylalanine or tryptophan. The order of the fields is J gene, clone size, D gene, V gene, CDR3 DNA, CDR3 protein. The D gene is left open where the match is weak. The size field is filled for only some rows; it gives once, few, many or a size class.

J: TRBJ1-5
size: many
D: TRBD1
V: TRBV7-9
DNA: TGTGCCAGCAGCGCAGGCAGGGGGAGCAATCAGCCCCAGCATTTT
CDR3: CASSAGRGSNQPQHF

J: TRBJ2-1
size: few
D: -
V: TRBV30
DNA: TGTGCCTGGGATTTAGACAGCGGTGAGCAGTTCTTC
CDR3: CAWDLDSGEQFF

J: TRBJ2-5
size: few
D: TRBD1
V: TRBV12-3/TRBV12-4
DNA: TGTGCCAGCAGTGAGCACCCCCCCCGGGACAGCGGATTGCAGACCCAGTACTTC
CDR3: CASSEHPPRDSGLQTQYF

J: TRBJ2-3
size: -
D: -
V: TRBV5-1
DNA: TGCGCCAGCAGCTTGGGTACAGGTCCCCAAACAGATACGCAGTATTTT
CDR3: CASSLGTGPQTDTQYF

J: TRBJ2-7
size: -
D: TRBD2
V: TRBV7-2
DNA: TGTGCCAGCAGCGCCCTACCCACCGGGACTAGCAGTTACGAGCAGTACTTC
CDR3: CASSALPTGTSSYEQYF

J: TRBJ1-1
size: few
D: TRBD1
V: TRBV10-3
DNA: TGTGCCATCAGTGAGACCTTGACAGGGTTGAACACTGAAGCTTTCTTT
CDR3: CAISETLTGLNTEAFF

J: TRBJ2-7
size: few
D: -
V: TRBV19
DNA: TGTGCCAGTAGCCCCGAGATGGGTAGCAGTTACGAGCAGTACTTC
CDR3: CASSPEMGSSYEQYF

J: TRBJ2-7
size: -
D: -
V: TRBV20-1
DNA: TGCAGTGCTAGAGATCTGAGCCAGGGACCCATCGAGCAGTACTTC
CDR3: CSARDLSQGPIEQYF

J: TRBJ2-5
size: few
D: -
V: TRBV12-3/TRBV12-4
DNA: TGTGCCAGCAGTCCCACCGTCGAAGAGACCCAGTACTTC
CDR3: CASSPTVEETQYF

J: TRBJ1-2
size: -
D: TRBD1
V: TRBV4-1
DNA: TGCGCCAGCAGCCAAGTGGGGGGACAGACAATTGTCTATGGCTACACCTTC
CDR3: CASSQVGGQTIVYGYTF

J: TRBJ2-5
size: many
D: TRBD2
V: TRBV24-1
DNA: TGTGCCACCAGTGTTGGGGGACTAGCGGGAGCGGGAGAGACCCAGTACTTC
CDR3: CATSVGGLAGAGETQYF

J: TRBJ2-5
size: -
D: TRBD2
V: TRBV30
DNA: TGTGCCTGGGGGGGACTACCAGGAGAGACCCAGTACTTC
CDR3: CAWGGLPGETQYF

J: TRBJ2-2
size: many
D: TRBD1
V: TRBV12-3/TRBV12-4
DNA: TGTGCCAGCAGTTTAGATCGGACAGGTGCCACCGGGGAGCTGTTTTTT
CDR3: CASSLDRTGATGELFF

J: TRBJ1-5
size: -
D: -
V: TRBV10-3
DNA: TGTGCCATCTGTAGGGAGCCCAATCAGCCCCAGCATTTT
CDR3: CAICREPNQPQHF

J: TRBJ1-2
size: -
D: -
V: TRBV24-1
DNA: TGTGCCACCAGTGATACCGGACTCAACTATGGCTACACCTTC
CDR3: CATSDTGLNYGYTF

J: TRBJ1-4
size: -
D: -
V: TRBV7-2
DNA: TGTGCCAGCAGCTTCAGGGAAGGAGAAAAACTGTTTTTT
CDR3: CASSFREGEKLFF

J: TRBJ2-1
size: many
D: TRBD1
V: TRBV5-1
DNA: TGCGCCAGCAGCGGACTCCCGGGACAGGGTACTAATGAGCAGTTCTTC
CDR3: CASSGLPGQGTNEQFF

J: TRBJ2-3
size: few
D: TRBD2
V: TRBV5-4
DNA: TGTGCCAGCAGCCCAGCTAGCGGGAGGCTCACAGATACGCAGTATTTT
CDR3: CASSPASGRLTDTQYF

J: TRBJ2-3
size: -
D: TRBD2
V: TRBV27
DNA: TGTGCCAGCAGTTTATCGGGGGGGGTTCCCACAGATACGCAGTATTTT
CDR3: CASSLSGGVPTDTQYF

J: TRBJ1-1
size: many
D: TRBD1
V: TRBV12-3/TRBV12-4
DNA: TGTGCCAGCAGAAGACAGGGGAACACTGAAGCTTTCTTT
CDR3: CASRRQGNTEAFF

J: TRBJ2-1
size: -
D: TRBD1
V: TRBV24-1
DNA: TGTGCCACCAGTGACCGGGGACAGGGCAATGAGCAGTTCTTC
CDR3: CATSDRGQGNEQFF

J: TRBJ2-1
size: few
D: -
V: TRBV5-1
DNA: TGCGCCAGCAGCTTGGAGGCGGCCCGGTCCTACAATGAGCAGTTCTTC
CDR3: CASSLEAARSYNEQFF

J: TRBJ1-1
size: -
D: -
V: TRBV5-1
DNA: TGCGCCAGCAGCTCTAAGATCCGGGGAAACGTTCGGGCTGAAGCTTTCTTT
CDR3: CASSSKIRGNVRAEAFF

J: TRBJ2-1
size: few
D: -
V: TRBV7-8
DNA: TGTGCCAGCAGCCCAACACGGGGGTACAATGAGCAGTTCTTC
CDR3: CASSPTRGYNEQFF

J: TRBJ1-1
size: few
D: -
V: TRBV6-1
DNA: TGTGCCAGCAGCCTGGATTGGGGGGGCGAAGCTTTCTTT
CDR3: CASSLDWGGEAFF

J: TRBJ2-3
size: -
D: TRBD1
V: TRBV20-1
DNA: TGCAGACAGGGGGCGGGAGTTACAGATACGCAGTATTTT
CDR3: CRQGAGVTDTQYF

J: TRBJ2-5
size: -
D: TRBD1
V: TRBV5-1
DNA: TGCGCCAGCAGCATGGGACAGGGAGAAGAGACCCAGTACTTC
CDR3: CASSMGQGEETQYF

J: TRBJ2-5
size: -
D: -
V: TRBV2
DNA: TGTGCCAGCAGGAGAGGCGGGGCCCAAGAGACCCAGTACTTC
CDR3: CASRRGGAQETQYF

J: TRBJ1-6
size: few
D: -
V: TRBV20-1
DNA: TGCAGTGCTAATGGGGATTTTAATTCACCCCTCCACTTT
CDR3: CSANGDFNSPLHF

J: TRBJ2-7
size: -
D: -
V: TRBV4-2
DNA: TGTGCCAGCAGCCAAGTAGGGAACCTGGGGCTCGAGCAGTACTTC
CDR3: CASSQVGNLGLEQYF

J: TRBJ2-3
size: few
D: -
V: TRBV18
DNA: TGTGCCAGCTCTTCCCTAAGGACTACAGATACGCAGTATTTT
CDR3: CASSSLRTTDTQYF

J: TRBJ1-5
size: -
D: -
V: TRBV28
DNA: TGTGCCAGCAGTTTCACCCCCAGCAGGGTCAATCAGCCCCAGCATTTT
CDR3: CASSFTPSRVNQPQHF

J: TRBJ2-1
size: -
D: TRBD2
V: TRBV7-6
DNA: TGTGCCAGCAGCTCAGCTGGGACTAGCTTCAATGAGCAGTTCTTC
CDR3: CASSSAGTSFNEQFF

J: TRBJ1-5
size: many
D: -
V: TRBV20-1
DNA: TGCAGTGCTAGAGGCGGGTATAGCAATCAGCCCCAGCATTTT
CDR3: CSARGGYSNQPQHF

J: TRBJ2-5
size: few
D: -
V: TRBV2
DNA: TGTGCCAGCAGTGAAGCGGGGATGGGGTGGCAAGAGACCCAGTACTTC
CDR3: CASSEAGMGWQETQYF

J: TRBJ2-7
size: -
D: TRBD2
V: TRBV4-2
DNA: TGTGCCAGCAGCCAATTTCTAGCGGGAGGGCCGGTGTACGAGCAGTACTTC
CDR3: CASSQFLAGGPVYEQYF

J: TRBJ2-2
size: -
D: TRBD1
V: TRBV5-1
DNA: TGCGCCAGCAGCTTATTACAGGGGGCCTCCGGGGAGCTGTTTTTT
CDR3: CASSLLQGASGELFF

J: TRBJ2-7
size: few
D: -
V: TRBV20-1
DNA: TGCAGTGCTAGCCAGGCCCCCTTCGAGCAGTACTTC
CDR3: CSASQAPFEQYF

J: TRBJ2-1
size: -
D: TRBD1
V: TRBV5-6
DNA: TGTGCCAGCAGCGCGCTACAGGGGTTCGGGAATGAGCAGTTCTTC
CDR3: CASSALQGFGNEQFF

J: TRBJ2-5
size: few
D: TRBD1
V: TRBV11-2
DNA: TGTGCCAGCCGACAGGGCTCGAGGGAGACCCAGTACTTC
CDR3: CASRQGSRETQYF

J: TRBJ1-5
size: -
D: -
V: TRBV6-6
DNA: TGTGCCAGCACCTTTACAGAAGATCAGCCCCAGCATTTT
CDR3: CASTFTEDQPQHF

J: TRBJ2-5
size: few
D: -
V: TRBV5-1
DNA: TGCGCCAGCAGCTTGGAGACAGCCGTTGGGACCCAGTACTTC
CDR3: CASSLETAVGTQYF

J: TRBJ2-3
size: -
D: -
V: TRBV12-3/TRBV12-4
DNA: TGTGCCAGCAGTCCCCAGCGGAGGGGGCCAGATACGCAGTATTTT
CDR3: CASSPQRRGPDTQYF

J: TRBJ2-7
size: -
D: -
V: TRBV6-2/TRBV6-3
DNA: TGTGCCAGCAGTTACTACCGCAGGAGCTCCTACGAGCAGTACTTC
CDR3: CASSYYRRSSYEQYF

J: TRBJ2-6
size: few
D: TRBD1
V: TRBV5-1
DNA: TGCGCCAGCAGCCCGAGGGACAGCTCTGGGGCCAACGTCCTGACTTTC
CDR3: CASSPRDSSGANVLTF

J: TRBJ1-1
size: many
D: -
V: TRBV20-1
DNA: TGCAGTGCTAGTGCCGGGGCCCCGATGAACACTGAAGCTTTCTTT
CDR3: CSASAGAPMNTEAFF

J: TRBJ2-3
size: -
D: -
V: TRBV30
DNA: TGTGCATGGAGTGTATATGATACGCAGTATTTT
CDR3: CAWSVYDTQYF

J: TRBJ2-2
size: -
D: TRBD2
V: TRBV6-2/TRBV6-3
DNA: TGTGCCAGCAGTTATGTGGTGGGAGGACTAGCGACCGGGGAGCTGTTTTTT
CDR3: CASSYVVGGLATGELFF

J: TRBJ2-5
size: -
D: TRBD1
V: TRBV7-2
DNA: TGTGCCAGCAGTCCGGACAGGGGACAGACCCAGTACTTC
CDR3: CASSPDRGQTQYF

J: TRBJ2-3
size: few
D: TRBD2
V: TRBV10-3
DNA: TGTGCCATCAGGGTTGGGACTAGTACAGATACGCAGTATTTT
CDR3: CAIRVGTSTDTQYF

J: TRBJ2-7
size: -
D: -
V: TRBV6-5
DNA: TGTGCCAGCAGTTACTCGATTGCAGGATCCTACGAGCAGTACTTC
CDR3: CASSYSIAGSYEQYF

J: TRBJ2-1
size: few
D: TRBD2
V: TRBV7-9
DNA: TGTGCCAGCAGCTTAGGAGGCCTAGCGGGAAACTACAATGAGCAGTTCTTC
CDR3: CASSLGGLAGNYNEQFF

J: TRBJ2-5
size: -
D: -
V: TRBV11-2
DNA: TGTGCCAGTGCGGACATCCTTCAAGAGACCCAGTACTTC
CDR3: CASADILQETQYF

J: TRBJ2-7
size: -
D: -
V: TRBV7-9
DNA: TGTGCCAGCAGCTTAGCCCCAGGGGTGGGTGAGCAGTACTTC
CDR3: CASSLAPGVGEQYF

J: TRBJ2-3
size: few
D: TRBD1
V: TRBV12-5
DNA: TGTGCTAGTGCCCGGGACAGGGTGGCAGATACGCAGTATTTT
CDR3: CASARDRVADTQYF

J: TRBJ2-5
size: -
D: -
V: TRBV24-1
DNA: TGTGCCACCAGTGATCCAACGACAGGGAGGGAGACCCAGTACTTC
CDR3: CATSDPTTGRETQYF

J: TRBJ2-4
size: many
D: -
V: TRBV15
DNA: TGTGCCACCAGCAGAGAGACAGCACTAGCCAAAAACATTCAGTACTTC
CDR3: CATSRETALAKNIQYF

J: TRBJ2-2
size: -
D: TRBD2
V: TRBV6-2/TRBV6-3
DNA: TGTGCCAGCAGTTGGCTAGCGGGGAGAACCGGGGAGCTGTTTTTT
CDR3: CASSWLAGRTGELFF